Shown below are 6 T cell receptor beta chains from a single sample sequenced in a study of blood T cell repertoires in COVID-19. The table came from immunoSEQ multiplex PCR; TCRdb's copy has only in-frame clones and leaves some out. The sample lists about 67,000 clones, approximately 75% occurring once. Sequenced: peripheral blood. These receptors were taken from an older woman with acute or convalescent COVID-19.

DNA of the CDR3: TGCGCCAGCAGCACGCAGGGGAATGAGCAGTTCTTC. It codes for CASSTQGNEQFF. J is TRBJ2-1 and V is TRBV5-1; tentative D call: TRBD1 (6 bases). Germline CDR1 SGHRS, CDR2 YFSETQ. Trimming removed 4 bases at V and 7 bases at J, with 9 bases between. This CDR3 region has 12 residues.

The chain couples TRBV18 to TRBJ1-4, with D uncertain. Germline V gene sequence: CDR1 KGHSH, CDR2 LQKENI. Trimming removed 2 bases at V and 6 bases at J, with 10 bases between. The CDR3 is made up of 14 amino acids. CDR3 region: CASSPYGRDEKLFF. CDR3 in DNA: TGTGCCAGCTCACCATACGGGCGGGATGAAAAACTGTTTTTT.

V gene TRBV6-4 combines with J gene TRBJ2-2, with D tentatively TRBD1 (6 bases). In germline, CDR1 is MRHNA, CDR2 SNTAGT. There are 19 residues in the CDR3. Deletions cut 0 bases from V and 2 bases from J, with 19 bases between. The CDR3 sequence is CASSDSFRSGHLNTGELFF. In DNA form, the CDR3 reads TGTGCCAGCAGTGACTCCTTTAGGTCGGGACACTTAAACACCGGGGAGCTGTTTTTT.

CDR3 amino acids: CASSSYRGSGTGELFF. The CDR3 nucleotides read TGTGCCAGCAGCTCCTACAGGGGCTCCGGGACCGGGGAGCTGTTTTTT. This chain joins TRBV5-4 and TRBJ2-2; TRBD1 agrees at 7 bases. CDR1 and CDR2 (germline): SGHNT, YYREEE (reference sequence). This CDR3 is built from 16 residues. V dropped 3 bases and J dropped 5; count of bases not matched to a gene: 10.

The genes are TRBV5-1 and TRBJ1-4; TRBD1 matches at 9 bases. V shed 5 bases and J 8 bases; nucleotides not matched to a gene: 13. The germline V gene has CDR1 SGHRS and CDR2 YFSETQ. There are 16 residues in the CDR3. The CDR3 region is CASSSHPGQGREKLFF. The CDR3 DNA reads as TGCGCCAGCAGTTCGCACCCGGGACAGGGTAGGGAAAAACTGTTTTTT.

The rearrangement links TRBV9 to TRBJ2-1; D is unresolved. Trimming removed 3 bases from V and 8 bases from J, with 9 bases in between. Germline CDR1 reads SGDLS; CDR2 reads YYNGEE. The CDR3 runs to 12 residues. The CDR3 is CASSAARYEQFF. As DNA, the CDR3 is TGTGCCAGCAGCGCGGCTAGGTATGAGCAGTTCTTC.